The T cell receptor (beta chain) under discussion was sequenced for a study of naive and memory T cell subsets. Broader study findings: Naive repertoires, especially CD8, held a few larger clonotypes, possibly memory cells re-expressing CD45RA.

Germline V gene lookup returns CDR1 LGHDT and CDR2 YNNKEL (reference sequence). The CDR3 loop spans 14 amino acids. V shed 6 bases and J shed 2 bases, with 11 bases lying between them. Turning to this clonotype: What it binds is not known.

An equimolar mix of two oligonucleotides served as the beta constant-region primer for TRBC1 and TRBC2. Four rounds of PCR amplified the ligated cDNA using nested alpha and beta constant-region primers plus SP2. TCRdb ran MiXCR on the UMI-ligation and nested PCR reads and lists one entry per CDR3 protein. The sample gives around 83,000 distinct CDR3 sequences, around 10% of which show up once; around 0.13% is in the top ten. Sequences were obtained from naive CD4+ T cells from blood. The chain carries TRBV3-1 and TRBJ1-3, with D possibly TRBD1 on 6 matching bases. This TCR was sampled from a human donor in good health. The CDR3 nucleotides read TGTGCCAGCAGGGAACAGGGCGCTGGAAACACCATATATTTT. It translates to CASREQGAGNTIYF. Variable domain in full (rest from reference TRBV3-1 and TRBJ1-3): DTAVSQTPKYLVTQMGNDKSIKCEQNLGHDTMYWYKQDSKKFLKIMFSYNNKELIINETVPNRFSPKSPDKAHLNLHINSLELGDSAVYFCASREQGAGNTIYFGEGSWLTVV.